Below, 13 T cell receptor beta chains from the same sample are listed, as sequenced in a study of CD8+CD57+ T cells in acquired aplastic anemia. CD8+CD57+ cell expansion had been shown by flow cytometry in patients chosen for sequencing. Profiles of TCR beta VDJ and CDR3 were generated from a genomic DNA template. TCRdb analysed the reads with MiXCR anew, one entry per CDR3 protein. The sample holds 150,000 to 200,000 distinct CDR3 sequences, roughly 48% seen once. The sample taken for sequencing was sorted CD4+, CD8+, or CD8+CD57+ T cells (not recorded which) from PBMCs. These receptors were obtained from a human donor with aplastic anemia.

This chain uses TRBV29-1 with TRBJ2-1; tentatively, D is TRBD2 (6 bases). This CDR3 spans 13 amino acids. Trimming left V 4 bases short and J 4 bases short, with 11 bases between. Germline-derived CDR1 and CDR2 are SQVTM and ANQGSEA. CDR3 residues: CSVASGRYNEQFF. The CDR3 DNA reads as TGCAGCGTTGCCAGCGGGCGGTACAATGAGCAGTTCTTC.

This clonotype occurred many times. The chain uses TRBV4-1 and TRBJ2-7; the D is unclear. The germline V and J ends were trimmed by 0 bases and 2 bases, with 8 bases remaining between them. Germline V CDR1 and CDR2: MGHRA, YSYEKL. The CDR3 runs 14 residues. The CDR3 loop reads CASSQDTDTYEQYF. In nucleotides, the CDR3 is TGCGCCAGCAGCCAAGACACAGATACCTACGAGCAGTACTTC.

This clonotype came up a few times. The CDR3 DNA is TGCGCCAGCAGCCAACGTTCGACTAGCGGGAGAAACATTCAGTACTTC. Its translation: CASSQRSTSGRNIQYF. The rearrangement joins TRBV4-1 to TRBJ2-4; TRBD2 agrees at 12 bases. Germline V CDR1 and CDR2: MGHRA, YSYEKL. The CDR3 spans 16 residues. With 2 bases clipped from V and 6 bases from J, the junction kept 5 bases outside the gene matches.

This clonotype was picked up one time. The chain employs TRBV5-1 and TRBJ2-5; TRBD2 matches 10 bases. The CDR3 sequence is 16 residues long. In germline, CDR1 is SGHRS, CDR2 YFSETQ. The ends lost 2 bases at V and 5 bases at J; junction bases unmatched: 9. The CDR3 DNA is TGCGCCAGCAGCTTAGCGGGAGGGATCCTTAGGGAGACCCAGTACTTC. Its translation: CASSLAGGILRETQYF.

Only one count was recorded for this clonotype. The CDR3 nucleotides read TGTGCCAGCAGCCATTCCGGACAGGGCCTCTATGGCTACACCTTC. Its protein is CASSHSGQGLYGYTF. This chain uses TRBV11-3 with TRBJ1-2, with TRBD1 matching 8 bases. Germline-derived CDR1 and CDR2 are SGHNT and YENEEA. This CDR3 has 15 residues. The V segment lost 5 bases and the J segment 4 bases; nucleotides outside the gene matches: 9.

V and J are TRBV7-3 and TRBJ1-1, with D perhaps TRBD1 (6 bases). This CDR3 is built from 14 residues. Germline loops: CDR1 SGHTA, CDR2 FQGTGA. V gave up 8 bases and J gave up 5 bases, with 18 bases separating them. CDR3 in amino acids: CASHGGHKTTEAFF. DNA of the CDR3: TGTGCCAGCCATGGGGGACATAAAACAACTGAAGCTTTCTTT.

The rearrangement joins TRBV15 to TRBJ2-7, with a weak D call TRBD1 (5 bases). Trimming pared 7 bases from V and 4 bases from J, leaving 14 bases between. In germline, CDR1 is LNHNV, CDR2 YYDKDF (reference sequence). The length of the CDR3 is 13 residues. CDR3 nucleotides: TGTGCCACCATCCTCTCCGGACAATACGAGCAGTACTTC. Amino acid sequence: CATILSGQYEQYF.

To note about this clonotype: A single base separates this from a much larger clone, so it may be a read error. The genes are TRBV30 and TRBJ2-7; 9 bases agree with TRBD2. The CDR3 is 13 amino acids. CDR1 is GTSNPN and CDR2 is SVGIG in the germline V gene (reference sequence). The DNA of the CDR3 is TGTGCCAGCACTAGCGGGCATTACTACGGGCAGTACTTC. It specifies CASTSGHYYGQYF.

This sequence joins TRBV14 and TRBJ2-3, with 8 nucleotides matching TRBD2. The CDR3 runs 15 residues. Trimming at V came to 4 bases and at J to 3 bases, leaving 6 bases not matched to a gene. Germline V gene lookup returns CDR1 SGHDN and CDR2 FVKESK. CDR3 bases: TGTGCCAGCAGCCCTAGGACGGGGGGGACAGATACGCAGTATTTT. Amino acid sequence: CASSPRTGGTDTQYF.

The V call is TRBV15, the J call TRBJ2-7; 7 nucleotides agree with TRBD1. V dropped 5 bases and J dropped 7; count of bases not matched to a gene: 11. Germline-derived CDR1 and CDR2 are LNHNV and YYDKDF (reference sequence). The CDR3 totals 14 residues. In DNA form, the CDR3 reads TGTGCCACCAGCCCCCAGACAGGGCCTCGGGAGCAGTACTTC. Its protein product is CATSPQTGPREQYF.

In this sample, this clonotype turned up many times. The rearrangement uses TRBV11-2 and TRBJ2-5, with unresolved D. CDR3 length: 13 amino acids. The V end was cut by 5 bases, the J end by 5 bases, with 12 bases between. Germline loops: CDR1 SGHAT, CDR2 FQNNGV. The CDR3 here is CASSPAVWETQYF. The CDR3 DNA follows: TGTGCCAGCAGCCCAGCAGTATGGGAGACCCAGTACTTC. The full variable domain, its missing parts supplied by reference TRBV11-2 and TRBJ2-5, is EAGVAQSPRYKIIEKRQSVAFWCNPISGHATLYWYQQILGQGPKLLIQFQNNGVVDDSQLPKDRFSAERLKGVDSTLKIQPAKLEDSAVYLCASSPAVWETQYFGPGTRLLVL.

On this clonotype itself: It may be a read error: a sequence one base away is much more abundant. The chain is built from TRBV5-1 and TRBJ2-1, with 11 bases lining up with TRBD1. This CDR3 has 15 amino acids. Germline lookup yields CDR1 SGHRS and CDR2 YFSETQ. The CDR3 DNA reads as TGCGCCAGCAGCTTGGGGACAGGGGGCGGTTTAGGCTTGTCCTTC. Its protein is CASSLGTGGGLGLSF.

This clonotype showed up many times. Here the CDR3 reads CASTPRGSGAGGSTGELFF. The DNA of the CDR3 is TGTGCCAGCACCCCACGGGGGTCGGGAGCGGGAGGGAGCACCGGGGAGCTGTTTTTT. The genes are TRBV2 and TRBJ2-2, with 10 bases that match TRBD2. Per germline, CDR1 SNHLY and CDR2 FYNNEI. The CDR3 extends over 19 amino acids. V shed 7 bases and J 4 bases; nucleotides not matched to a gene: 18.